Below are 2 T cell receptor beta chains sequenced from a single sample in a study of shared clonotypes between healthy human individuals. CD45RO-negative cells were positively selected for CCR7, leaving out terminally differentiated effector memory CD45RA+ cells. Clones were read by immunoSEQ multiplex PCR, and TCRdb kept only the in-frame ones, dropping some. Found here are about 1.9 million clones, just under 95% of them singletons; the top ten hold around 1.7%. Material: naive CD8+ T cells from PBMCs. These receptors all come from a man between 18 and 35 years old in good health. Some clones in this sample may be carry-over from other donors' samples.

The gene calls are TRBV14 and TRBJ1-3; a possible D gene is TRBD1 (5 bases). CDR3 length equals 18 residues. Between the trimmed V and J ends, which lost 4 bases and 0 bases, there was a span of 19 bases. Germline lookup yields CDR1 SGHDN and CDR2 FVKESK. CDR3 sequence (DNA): TGTGCCAGCAGCCCAAGACAGTCTTATTCTACCTCTGGAAACACCATATATTTT. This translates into CASSPRQSYSTSGNTIYF.

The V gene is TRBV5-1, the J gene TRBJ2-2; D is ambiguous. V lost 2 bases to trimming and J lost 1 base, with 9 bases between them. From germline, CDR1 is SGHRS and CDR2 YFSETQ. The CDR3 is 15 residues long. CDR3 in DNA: TGCGCCAGCAGCTTTTCGGGTCGGAACACCGGGGAGCTGTTTTTT. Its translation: CASSFSGRNTGELFF.